The 3 T cell receptor beta chains given below trace back to one sample, sequenced in a study of OX40 agonist ivuxolimab in advanced cancers. Sequencing was performed with immunoSEQ multiplex PCR; in TCRdb, only in-frame clones are kept and a portion is missing. This sample has 45,000 to 65,000 clones, with roughly 79% found just once. Source: CD4+ or CD8+ T cells sorted from blood, taken in a trial of the OX40 agonist ivuxolimab. Receptors originate from an adult with an advanced solid tumor such as melanoma, head and neck, liver or kidney cancer.

V and J are TRBV27 and TRBJ2-6; D is perhaps TRBD2 (6 bases). V was clipped by 7 bases and J by 2 bases, with 15 bases between them. Germline CDR1 and CDR2: MNHEY and SMNVEV (reference sequence). This CDR3 spans 16 amino acids. CDR3 loop: CASKRLAGPGANVLTF. Written as DNA, the CDR3 is TGTGCCAGCAAGAGACTTGCGGGGCCTGGGGCCAACGTCCTGACTTTC.

The gene calls are TRBV27 and TRBJ2-1; 7 bases align to TRBD2. Losses at the gene ends were 6 bases for V and 9 bases for J; bases not matched to a gene: 8. The germline V gene has CDR1 MNHEY and CDR2 SMNVEV (reference sequence). The CDR3 totals 13 residues. The CDR3 DNA reads TGTGCCAGCAGGGGAACTAGCGTGGGTGAGCAGTTCTTC. Its protein product is CASRGTSVGEQFF.

This chain connects TRBV27 to TRBJ1-4, with 9 bases fitting TRBD1. Germline V gives CDR1 MNHEY, CDR2 SMNVEV (reference sequence). After removal of 5 bases from V and 13 bases from J, the junction contained 11 bases not matched to a gene. CDR3 length: 14 amino acids. CDR3 in amino acids: CASSLSGQGSLLFF. The CDR3, as DNA: TGTGCCAGCAGTCTTTCGGGACAGGGTAGTTTACTGTTTTTT.